The clone carrying this TCR beta chain was recorded once. No antigen is known for it. This entry comes from a study of T cell responses to AZD1222 COVID-19 vaccine. This table comes from immunoSEQ multiplex PCR, and its TCRdb copy is limited to in-frame clones, with some not included. Of 130,000 or so clones listed, about 90% were seen once; the top ten hold 1.9%. Trimming left V 2 bases short and J 7 bases short, with 15 bases between. The CDR3 is 14 amino acids. Germline loops: CDR1 SGHDT, CDR2 YYEEEE. Study-level findings and limits: Repertoires were obtained solely post-peak T cell response. Most donors were white British, females outnumbered males, and clonal diversity was possibly underestimated.

This chain uses TRBV5-6 with TRBJ1-2; perhaps TRBD1 as D (6 bases). This TCR was sampled from an adult in good health. Sample: peripheral blood, taken on day 0 of AZD1222 vaccination. Here the CDR3 DNA reads TGTGCCAGCAGCTTTACGTTCGGGGGCTTTGGCTACACCTTC. Translating it yields CASSFTFGGFGYTF. Supplemented by reference TRBV5-6 and TRBJ1-2, the full variable domain reads DAGVTQSPTHLIKTRGQQVTLRCSPKSGHDTVSWYQQALGQGPQFIFQYYEEEERQRGNFPDRFSGHQFPNYSSELNVNALLLGDSALYLCASSFTFGGFGYTFGSGTRLTVV.